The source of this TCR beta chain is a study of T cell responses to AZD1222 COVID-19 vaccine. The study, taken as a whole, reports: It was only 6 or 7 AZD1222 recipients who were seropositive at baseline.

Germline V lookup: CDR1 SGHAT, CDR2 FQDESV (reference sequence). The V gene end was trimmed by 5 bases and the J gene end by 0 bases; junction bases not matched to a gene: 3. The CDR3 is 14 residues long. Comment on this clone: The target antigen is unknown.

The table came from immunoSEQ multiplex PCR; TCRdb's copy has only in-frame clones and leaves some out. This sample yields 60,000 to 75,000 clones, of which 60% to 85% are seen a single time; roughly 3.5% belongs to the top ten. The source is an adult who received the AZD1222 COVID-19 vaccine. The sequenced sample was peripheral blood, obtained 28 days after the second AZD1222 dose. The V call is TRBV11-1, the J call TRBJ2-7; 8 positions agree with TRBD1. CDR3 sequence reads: CASSRDRSSYEQYF. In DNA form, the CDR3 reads TGTGCCAGCAGCCGGGACAGGAGCTCCTACGAGCAGTACTTC.